The clone carrying this T cell receptor beta chain was counted ten times or more. The data were obtained in a study of T-cell reconstitution after alpha-beta-depleted transplantation in children. Preparing the TCRbeta library involved the use of unique molecular identifiers. TCRdb ran MiXCR on the PCR reads and lists one entry per CDR3 protein. The sample consists of hundreds of thousands of distinct CDR3 sequences, about 15% of them appearing once. The receptor was isolated from a human donor who donated a stem cell graft to a child with acute myeloid leukemia. The sequenced sample was PBMCs from the stem cell graft donor, obtained from the stem cell graft.

The CDR3 loop reads CATSDNRESYEQYF. CDR3 in DNA: TGTGCCACCAGTGATAATAGGGAATCCTACGAGCAGTACTTC. This sequence joins TRBV24-1 and TRBJ2-7, with D unclear. CDR3 length equals 14 residues. The germline V gene has CDR1 KGHDR and CDR2 SFDVKD. V lost 3 bases and J lost 1, with 9 bases in between.